This entry concerns a single T cell receptor beta chain. Its antigen is still unknown. Methods described previously, with TCR primers listed, were used for bulk TCR libraries. TCRdb passed the PCR reads through MiXCR, listing each CDR3 protein once. The sample has 490,000 or so distinct CDR3 sequences; about 26% are singletons. V lost 1 base, J lost 11 bases, and 18 bases stayed unmatched. This CDR3 region has 17 residues. The germline V gene has CDR1 SEHNR and CDR2 FQNEAQ (reference sequence). The sample is drawn from a study of molecular identifiers for immune sequencing clone quantification. Whole-study findings and limits: In naive cells, clones above 20 RNA copies held under 1% of molecules, whereas in effector cells they held over 97%. Clone sizes could be underestimated for highly expanded clones when identical TCR molecules share a barcode.

Naive CD8 T cells, phenotype CD8+CD4-CCR7+CD45RA+, were sorted. This clonotype was sampled from a human donor in good health. Some libraries in this study had Jurkat cell RNA spiked in. Material: naive CD8+ T cells from blood, with Jurkat cell RNA spiked in. Documented subset: FACS-sorted CD8+CD4-CCR7+CD45RA+ naive T cells. The chain links TRBV7-9 to TRBJ2-3, with 7 bases lining up with TRBD2. CDR3 DNA sequence: TGTGCCAGCAGCTTAGGGGACGGGGGAAGGCTGGCGGGGGAGCAGTATTTT. Translation gives CASSLGDGGRLAGEQYF.